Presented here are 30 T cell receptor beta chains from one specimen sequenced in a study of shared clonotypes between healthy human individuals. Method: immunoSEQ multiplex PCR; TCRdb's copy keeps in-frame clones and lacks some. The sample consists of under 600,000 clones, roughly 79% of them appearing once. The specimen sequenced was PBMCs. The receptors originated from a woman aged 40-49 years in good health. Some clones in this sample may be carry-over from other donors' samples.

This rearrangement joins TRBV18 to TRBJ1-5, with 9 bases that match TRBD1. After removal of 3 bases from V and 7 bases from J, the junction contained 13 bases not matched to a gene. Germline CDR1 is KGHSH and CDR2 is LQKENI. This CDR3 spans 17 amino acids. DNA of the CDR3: TGTGCCAGCTCACCGGTCCCGGGACAGGGAAAGGGGCAGCCCCAGCATTTT. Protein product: CASSPVPGQGKGQPQHF.

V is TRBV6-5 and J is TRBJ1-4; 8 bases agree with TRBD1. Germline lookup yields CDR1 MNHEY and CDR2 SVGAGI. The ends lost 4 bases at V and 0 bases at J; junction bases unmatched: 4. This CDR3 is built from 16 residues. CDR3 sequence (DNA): TGTGCCAGCAGTTCGACAGGGGCAGCAACTAATGAAAAACTGTTTTTT. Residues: CASSSTGAATNEKLFF.

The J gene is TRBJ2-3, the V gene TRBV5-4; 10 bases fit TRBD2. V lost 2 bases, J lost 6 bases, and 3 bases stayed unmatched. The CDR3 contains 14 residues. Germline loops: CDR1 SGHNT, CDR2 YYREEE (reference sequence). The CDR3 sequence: CASSFLAGADTQYF. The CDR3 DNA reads TGTGCCAGCAGCTTCCTAGCGGGAGCCGATACGCAGTATTTT.

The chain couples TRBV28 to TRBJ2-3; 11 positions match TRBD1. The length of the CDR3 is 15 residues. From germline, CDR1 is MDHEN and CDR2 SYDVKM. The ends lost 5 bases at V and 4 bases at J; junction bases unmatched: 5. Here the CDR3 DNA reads TGTGCCAGCAGTCGTCCGGGACAGGGGGCAGATACGCAGTATTTT. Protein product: CASSRPGQGADTQYF. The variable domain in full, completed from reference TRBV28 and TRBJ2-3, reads DVKVTQSSRYLVKRTGEKVFLECVQDMDHENMFWYRQDPGLGLRLIYFSYDVKMKEKGDIPEGYSVSREKKERFSLILESASTNQTSMYLCASSRPGQGADTQYFGPGTRLTVL.

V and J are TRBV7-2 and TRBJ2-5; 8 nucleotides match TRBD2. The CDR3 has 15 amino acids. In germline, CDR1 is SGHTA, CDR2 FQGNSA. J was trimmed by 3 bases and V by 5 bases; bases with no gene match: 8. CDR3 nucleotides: TGTGCCAGCAGCGGCCGGGGAGCGGGGGAAGAGACCCAGTACTTC. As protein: CASSGRGAGEETQYF.

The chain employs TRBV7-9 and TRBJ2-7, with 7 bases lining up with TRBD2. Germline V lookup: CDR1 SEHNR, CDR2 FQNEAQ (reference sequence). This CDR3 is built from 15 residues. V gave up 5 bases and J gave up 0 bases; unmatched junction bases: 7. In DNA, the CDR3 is TGTGCCAGCAGCACCAGCGGGACCAGCTCCTACGAGCAGTACTTC. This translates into CASSTSGTSSYEQYF.

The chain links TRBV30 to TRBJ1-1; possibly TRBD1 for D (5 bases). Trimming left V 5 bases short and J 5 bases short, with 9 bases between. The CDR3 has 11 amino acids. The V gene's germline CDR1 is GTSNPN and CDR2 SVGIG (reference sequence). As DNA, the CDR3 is TGTGCCTGGTACAGGACAACTGAAGCTTTCTTT. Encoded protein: CAWYRTTEAFF.

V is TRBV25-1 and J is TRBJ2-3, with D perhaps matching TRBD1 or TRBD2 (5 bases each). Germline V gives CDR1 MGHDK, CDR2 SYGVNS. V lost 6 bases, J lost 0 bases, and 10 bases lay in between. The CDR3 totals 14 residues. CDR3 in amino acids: CASSVGVSTDTQYF. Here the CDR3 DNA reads TGTGCCAGCAGCGTGGGGGTTAGCACAGATACGCAGTATTTT. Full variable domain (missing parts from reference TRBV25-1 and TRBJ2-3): EADIYQTPRYLVIGTGKKITLECSQTMGHDKMYWYQQDPGMELHLIHYSYGVNSTEKGDLSSESTVSRIRTEHFPLTLESARPSHTSQYLCASSVGVSTDTQYFGPGTRLTVL.

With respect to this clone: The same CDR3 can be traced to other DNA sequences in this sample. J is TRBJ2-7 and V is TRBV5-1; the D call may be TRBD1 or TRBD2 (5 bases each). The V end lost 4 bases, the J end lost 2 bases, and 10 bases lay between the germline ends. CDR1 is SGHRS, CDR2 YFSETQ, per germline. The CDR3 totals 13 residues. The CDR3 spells CASSRDRPYEQYF. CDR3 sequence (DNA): TGCGCCAGCAGCCGGGACCGGCCCTACGAGCAGTACTTC.

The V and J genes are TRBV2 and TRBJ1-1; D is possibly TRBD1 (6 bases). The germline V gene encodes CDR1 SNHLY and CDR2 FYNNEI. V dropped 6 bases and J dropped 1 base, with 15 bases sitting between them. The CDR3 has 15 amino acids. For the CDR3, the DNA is TGTGCCAGCAGAGCCGGGACAAGTGGGAACACTGAAGCTTTCTTT. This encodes CASRAGTSGNTEAFF.

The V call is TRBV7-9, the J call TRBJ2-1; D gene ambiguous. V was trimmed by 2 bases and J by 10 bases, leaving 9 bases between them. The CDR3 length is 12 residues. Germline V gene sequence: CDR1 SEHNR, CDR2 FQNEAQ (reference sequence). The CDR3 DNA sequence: TGTGCCAGCAGCTTATTGGCGGAAGAGCAGTTCTTC. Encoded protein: CASSLLAEEQFF.

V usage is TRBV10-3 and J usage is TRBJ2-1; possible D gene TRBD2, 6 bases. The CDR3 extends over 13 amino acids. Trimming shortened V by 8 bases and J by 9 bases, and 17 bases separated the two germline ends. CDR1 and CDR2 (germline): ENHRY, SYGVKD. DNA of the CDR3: TGTGCCATCGGGACTGGGGATAGGGGTGAGCAGTTCTTC. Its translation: CAIGTGDRGEQFF.

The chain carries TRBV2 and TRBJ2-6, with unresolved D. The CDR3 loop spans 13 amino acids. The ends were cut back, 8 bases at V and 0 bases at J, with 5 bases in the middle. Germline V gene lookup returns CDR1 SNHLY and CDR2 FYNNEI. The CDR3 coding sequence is TGTGCCAGCTTTTACTCTGGGGCCAACGTCCTGACTTTC. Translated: CASFYSGANVLTF.

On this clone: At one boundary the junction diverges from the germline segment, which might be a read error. CDR3 region: CASSEFGGTWKGF. The CDR3 DNA reads as TGTGCCAGCAGTGAATTTGGTGGGACATGGAAGGGTTTC. This sequence joins TRBV2 and TRBJ2-7; possible D gene TRBD1, 6 bases. This CDR3 has 13 residues. Germline CDR1 and CDR2: SNHLY and FYNNEI.

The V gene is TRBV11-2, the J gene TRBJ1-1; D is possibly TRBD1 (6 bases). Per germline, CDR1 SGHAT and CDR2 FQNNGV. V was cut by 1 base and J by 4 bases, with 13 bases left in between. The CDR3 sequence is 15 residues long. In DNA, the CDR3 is TGTGCCAGCAGCTTAGGGGCAGGGGAGAGCACTGAAGCTTTCTTT. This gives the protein CASSLGAGESTEAFF.

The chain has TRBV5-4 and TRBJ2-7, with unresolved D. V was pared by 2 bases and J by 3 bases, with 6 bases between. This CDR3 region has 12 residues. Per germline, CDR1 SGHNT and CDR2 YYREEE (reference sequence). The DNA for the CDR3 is TGTGCCAGCAGCTTCAACCACTACGAGCAGTACTTC. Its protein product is CASSFNHYEQYF.

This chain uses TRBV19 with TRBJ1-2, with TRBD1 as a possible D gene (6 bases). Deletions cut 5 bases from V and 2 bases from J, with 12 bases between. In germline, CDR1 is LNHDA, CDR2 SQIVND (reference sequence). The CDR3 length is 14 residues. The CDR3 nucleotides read TGTGCCAGTAGTGCCCGGACAGAAAACTATGGCTACACCTTC. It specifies CASSARTENYGYTF. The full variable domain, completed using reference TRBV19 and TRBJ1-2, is DGGITQSPKYLFRKEGQNVTLSCEQNLNHDAMYWYRQDPGQGLRLIYYSQIVNDFQKGDIAEGYSVSREKKESFPLTVTSAQKNPTAFYLCASSARTENYGYTFGSGTRLTVV.

This chain's CDR3 is CASSSGTRADTQYF. The CDR3 DNA follows: TGTGCCAGCAGCTCCGGGACTAGGGCAGATACGCAGTATTTT. J is TRBJ2-3 and V is TRBV5-4; 8 bases are a match to TRBD2. The CDR3 has 14 amino acids. Germline trimming cut 3 bases from V and 4 bases from J; bases unmatched to any gene: 4. From germline, CDR1 is SGHNT and CDR2 YYREEE (reference sequence).

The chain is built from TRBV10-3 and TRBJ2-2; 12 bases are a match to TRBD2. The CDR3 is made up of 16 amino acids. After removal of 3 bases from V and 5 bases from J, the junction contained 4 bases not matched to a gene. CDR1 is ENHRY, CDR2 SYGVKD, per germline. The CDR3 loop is CAISDLAGGGTGELFF. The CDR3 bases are TGTGCCATCAGTGATCTAGCGGGAGGGGGGACCGGGGAGCTGTTTTTT.

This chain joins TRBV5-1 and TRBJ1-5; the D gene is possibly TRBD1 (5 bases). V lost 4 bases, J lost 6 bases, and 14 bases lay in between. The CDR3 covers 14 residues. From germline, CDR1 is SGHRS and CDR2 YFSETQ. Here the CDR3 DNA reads TGCGCCAGCAGCCCCCGTGGGGGTTTTCAGCCCCAGCATTTT. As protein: CASSPRGGFQPQHF.

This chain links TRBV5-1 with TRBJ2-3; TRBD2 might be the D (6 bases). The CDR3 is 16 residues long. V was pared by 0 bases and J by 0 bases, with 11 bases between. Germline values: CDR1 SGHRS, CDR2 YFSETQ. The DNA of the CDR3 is TGCGCCAGCAGCTTGGCCCTAGCGCCTAGCACAGATACGCAGTATTTT. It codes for CASSLALAPSTDTQYF.

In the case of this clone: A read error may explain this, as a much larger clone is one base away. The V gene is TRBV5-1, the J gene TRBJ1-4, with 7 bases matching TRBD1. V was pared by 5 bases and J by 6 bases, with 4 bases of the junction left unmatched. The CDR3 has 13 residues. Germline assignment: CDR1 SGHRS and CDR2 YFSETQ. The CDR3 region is CASRDRTDEKLFF. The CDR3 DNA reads TGCGCCAGCAGGGACAGGACAGATGAAAAACTGTTTTTT.

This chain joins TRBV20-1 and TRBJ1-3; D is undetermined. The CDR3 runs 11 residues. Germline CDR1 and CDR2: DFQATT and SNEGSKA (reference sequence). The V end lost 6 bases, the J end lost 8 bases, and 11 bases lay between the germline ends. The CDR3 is CSAPEGDTIYF. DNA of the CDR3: TGCAGTGCACCCGAGGGTGACACCATATATTTT.

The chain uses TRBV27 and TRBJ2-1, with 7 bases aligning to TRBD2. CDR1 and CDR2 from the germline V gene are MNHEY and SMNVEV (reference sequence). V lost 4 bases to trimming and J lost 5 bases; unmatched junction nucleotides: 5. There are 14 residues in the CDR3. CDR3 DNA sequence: TGTGCCAGCAGTTGGACGGGAGGCCACAATGAGCAGTTCTTC. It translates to CASSWTGGHNEQFF.

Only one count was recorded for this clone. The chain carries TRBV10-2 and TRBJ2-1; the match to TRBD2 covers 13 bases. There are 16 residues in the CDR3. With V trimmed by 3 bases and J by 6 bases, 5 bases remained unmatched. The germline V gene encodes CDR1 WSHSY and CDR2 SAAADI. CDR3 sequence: CASSDWGLAGINEQFF. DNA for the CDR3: TGCGCCAGCAGTGATTGGGGACTAGCGGGAATCAATGAGCAGTTCTTC.

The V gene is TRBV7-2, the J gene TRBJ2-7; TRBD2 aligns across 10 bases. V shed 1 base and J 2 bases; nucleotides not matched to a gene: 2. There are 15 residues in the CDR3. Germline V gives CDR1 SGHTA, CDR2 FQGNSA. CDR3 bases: TGTGCCAGCAGCTTAGTAGCGGGGGGCGCCTACGAGCAGTACTTC. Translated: CASSLVAGGAYEQYF.

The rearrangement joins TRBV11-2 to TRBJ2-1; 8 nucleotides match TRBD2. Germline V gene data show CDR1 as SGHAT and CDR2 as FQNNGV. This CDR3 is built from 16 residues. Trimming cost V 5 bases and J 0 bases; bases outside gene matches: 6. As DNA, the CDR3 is TGTGCCAGCAGCCCTGTAGCGGGGAGCTCCTACAATGAGCAGTTCTTC. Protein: CASSPVAGSSYNEQFF.

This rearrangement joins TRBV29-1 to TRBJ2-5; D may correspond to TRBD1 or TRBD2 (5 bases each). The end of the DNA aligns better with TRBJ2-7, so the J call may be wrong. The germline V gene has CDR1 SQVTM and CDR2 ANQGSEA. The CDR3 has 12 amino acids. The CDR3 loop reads CSVGGDSYEQYF. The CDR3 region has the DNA TGCAGCGTTGGAGGGGACTCCTACGAGCAGTACTTC.

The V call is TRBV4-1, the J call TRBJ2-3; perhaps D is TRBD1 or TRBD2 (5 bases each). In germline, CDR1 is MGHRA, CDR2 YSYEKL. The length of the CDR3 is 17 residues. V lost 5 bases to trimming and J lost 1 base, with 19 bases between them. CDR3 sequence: CASSNLGVAQGTDTQYF. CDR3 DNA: TGCGCCAGCAGCAACCTGGGGGTAGCGCAAGGCACAGATACGCAGTATTTT.

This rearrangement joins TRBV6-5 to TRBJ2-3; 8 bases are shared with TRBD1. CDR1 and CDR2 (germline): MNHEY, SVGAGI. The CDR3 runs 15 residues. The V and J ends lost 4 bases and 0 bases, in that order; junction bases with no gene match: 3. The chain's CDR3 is CASSLQGESTDTQYF. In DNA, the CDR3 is TGTGCCAGCAGTTTACAGGGGGAGAGCACAGATACGCAGTATTTT.